This is a list of T cell receptor beta chains from one sample in a study of blood T cell repertoires in COVID-19. Generated by immunoSEQ multiplex PCR, the TCRdb table keeps only in-frame clones and is missing some. Of about 280,000 clones detected, over 85% appear once; the ten largest clones hold approximately 2%. Source material: PBMCs or T cells enriched from blood (not recorded which). The receptors were gathered from a woman aged 55 to 70 who had recovered from COVID-19. Each CDR3 is given with its conserved first and last residue. D genes are given only for firm matches. Size is omitted from some rows. Given values are once, few, many or a class for expanded clones.

cdr3_aa cdr3_nt clone_size d_call v_call cdr3_length j_call
CASSKMGLAGNTDTQYF TGTGCCAGCAGCAAAATGGGACTAGCGGGGAACACAGATACGCAGTATTTT once TRBD2 TRBV5-4 17 TRBJ2-3
CASSTVLAGGRTGELFF TGTGCCAGCAGCACCGTTCTAGCGGGAGGTCGGACCGGGGAGCTGTTTTTT - TRBD2 TRBV27 17 TRBJ2-2
CASSPDRVNSNQPQHF TGTGCCAGCAGCCCCGACAGGGTGAATAGCAATCAGCCCCAGCATTTT - TRBD1 TRBV7-9 16 TRBJ1-5
CASSEGLRDSPLHF TGTGCCAGCAGCGAGGGACTGAGGGATTCACCCCTCCACTTT - - TRBV7-9 14 TRBJ1-6
CAITVGETGEGAFF TGTGCCATCACCGTCGGCGAGACCGGGGAGGGGGCTTTCTTT - - TRBV10-3 14 TRBJ1-1
CASSPPMGLNEAFF TGTGCCAGCTCACCACCCATGGGGCTTAATGAAGCTTTCTTT once - TRBV18 14 TRBJ1-1
CASSLEQGSDYGYTF TGCGCCAGCAGCCTAGAACAGGGGAGTGACTATGGCTACACCTTC - TRBD1 TRBV4-1 15 TRBJ1-2
CASREGSGGNTGELFF TGTGCCAGCCGAGAAGGAAGCGGGGGGAACACCGGGGAGCTGTTTTTT - TRBD2 TRBV28 16 TRBJ2-2
CASSGTGNSNQPQHF TGTGCCAGTAGTGGCACAGGCAATAGCAATCAGCCCCAGCATTTT - - TRBV19 15 TRBJ1-5
CASSEQGFGNTIYF TGCGCCAGCAGTGAACAGGGGTTTGGAAACACCATATATTTT - TRBD1 TRBV10-2 14 TRBJ1-3
CASSPGQGLGTEAFF TGTGCCAGCAGCCCCGGACAGGGTTTGGGCACTGAAGCTTTCTTT - TRBD1 TRBV7-3 15 TRBJ1-1
CASGEAGGTDEQFF TGTGCCAGCGGGGAAGCGGGAGGGACGGATGAGCAGTTCTTC - TRBD2 TRBV7-9 14 TRBJ2-1
CASSLNEELFF TGCGCCAGCAGCTTGAATGAGGAACTGTTTTTT - - TRBV5-1 11 TRBJ1-4
CATSFAGNRGYTF TGTGCCACCTCTTTTGCAGGGAATAGAGGCTACACCTTC - - TRBV19 13 TRBJ1-2
CASSLQAYNEQFF TGTGCCAGCAGTCTACAGGCCTACAATGAGCAGTTCTTC - - TRBV7-2 13 TRBJ2-1
CATSRHGQGIDEQFF TGTGCCACCAGCAGACACGGACAGGGTATAGATGAGCAGTTCTTC once TRBD1 TRBV15 15 TRBJ2-1
CASSDRQGNYGYTF TGCGCCAGCAGTGACAGACAGGGGAACTATGGCTACACCTTC - TRBD1 TRBV10-2 14 TRBJ1-2
CASSLEEGRNTGELFF TGCGCCAGCAGCTTGGAAGAAGGGAGAAACACCGGGGAGCTGTTTTTT - - TRBV5-1 16 TRBJ2-2
CASSPQGLFGNTIYF TGTGCCAGCAGCCCTCAGGGCCTCTTTGGAAACACCATATATTTT - - TRBV11-2 15 TRBJ1-3
CASSLGRRTGETQYF TGTGCCAGCAGCTTGGGGCGGCGTACGGGGGAGACCCAGTACTTC - - TRBV5-6 15 TRBJ2-5